The clone carrying this T cell receptor (beta chain) was seen only a few times. Its antigen is currently unknown. This record comes from a study of blood T cells in healthy people across ages. Study conclusions and caveats: The study regarded diversity estimates from one million T cells as underestimates. The unknown donor CMV status may have confounded expanded clonotype changes.

A second PCR, run for roughly 7 to 12 cycles, used a sample-barcoded 5' primer plus a J-beta primer mix. MiXCR, applied by TCRdb to the 5' RACE reads, yields one record per CDR3 protein. The table records around 800,000 distinct CDR3 sequences, roughly 25% of them present only once. J was trimmed by 3 bases and V by 5 bases; bases with no gene match: 6. CDR3 size: 16 residues. In addition, the sample was reused for a study of T cells of mothers and their children. As that study records: The study sampled a few healthy Caucasian mothers and their six children. It was related mother-child pairs that showed slightly higher overlap than unrelated pairs, without reaching significance.

The sequence derives from a boy aged 10-17 years in good health. Source material: blood. V and J are TRBV12-3 or TRBV12-4 and TRBJ1-3; 11 bases are a match to TRBD1. CDR3 nucleotide sequence: TGTGCCAGCAGTCACAGGACAGGGGGCGATGGAAACACCATATATTTT. Its protein product is CASSHRTGGDGNTIYF.